Listed below are T cell receptor beta chains from one sample, sequenced in a study of T cell repertoires in cytomegalovirus infection. TCRdb used MiXCR to reprocess the reads, holding one entry per CDR3 protein. The sample holds some 100,000 distinct CDR3 sequences; about 22% are singletons and the top ten take approximately 39%. The sequencing input was CD8+ T cells from PBMCs. These receptors were obtained from a human donor in good health (CMV status not recorded). Some clones in this sample may be carry-over from other donors' samples. CDR3s include the opening cysteine and the closing phenylalanine or tryptophan. Each record gives: clone size, J gene, D gene, V gene, CDR3 protein, CDR3 DNA. D genes are given only for firm matches. Size is omitted from some rows. Given values are once, few, many or a class for expanded clones.

clone_size: NA; j_call: TRBJ1-1; d_call: NA; v_call: TRBV27; cdr3_aa: CASRPPVHMNTEAFF; cdr3_nt: TGTGCCAGCAGACCCCCGGTTCATATGAACACTGAAGCTTTCTTT
clone_size: few; j_call: TRBJ2-5; d_call: TRBD2; v_call: TRBV11-2; cdr3_aa: CASSDSGGGAQYF; cdr3_nt: TGTGCCAGCAGCGACAGCGGGGGGGGGGCCCAGTACTTC
clone_size: once; j_call: TRBJ2-3; d_call: TRBD2; v_call: TRBV6-8; cdr3_aa: CASSYSTSGDLNTDTQYF; cdr3_nt: TGTGCCAGCAGTTACTCGACTAGCGGGGACCTTAACACAGATACGCAGTATTTT
clone_size: few; j_call: TRBJ2-1; d_call: NA; v_call: TRBV12-3/TRBV12-4; cdr3_aa: CASSHFGDEQFF; cdr3_nt: TGTGCCAGCAGCCATTTTGGGGATGAGCAGTTCTTC
clone_size: NA; j_call: TRBJ1-1; d_call: NA; v_call: TRBV11-3; cdr3_aa: CASSLAGSPEAFF; cdr3_nt: TGTGCCAGCAGCTTAGCAGGGTCCCCTGAAGCTTTCTTT
clone_size: NA; j_call: TRBJ1-1; d_call: TRBD1; v_call: TRBV7-2; cdr3_aa: CASSQTGQVNTEAFF; cdr3_nt: TGTGCCAGCAGTCAAACCGGACAGGTGAACACTGAAGCTTTCTTT
clone_size: NA; j_call: TRBJ2-2; d_call: NA; v_call: TRBV10-2; cdr3_aa: CASTTAGGELFF; cdr3_nt: TGCGCCAGCACCACGGCAGGCGGGGAGCTGTTTTTT
clone_size: NA; j_call: TRBJ2-7; d_call: NA; v_call: TRBV2; cdr3_aa: CASLLRPFSSYEQYF; cdr3_nt: TGTGCCAGTCTGCTTCGACCGTTTAGCTCCTACGAGCAGTACTTC
clone_size: NA; j_call: TRBJ1-1; d_call: NA; v_call: TRBV12-3/TRBV12-4; cdr3_aa: CASSLSAGAGGEAFF; cdr3_nt: TGTGCCAGCAGTTTAAGCGCAGGGGCTGGAGGTGAAGCTTTCTTT
clone_size: few; j_call: TRBJ1-5; d_call: TRBD1; v_call: TRBV5-5; cdr3_aa: CASSLRTGGDQPQHF; cdr3_nt: TGTGCCAGCAGCTTAAGGACAGGGGGCGATCAGCCCCAGCATTTT
clone_size: NA; j_call: TRBJ2-2; d_call: NA; v_call: TRBV5-4; cdr3_aa: CASSLSPVSNTGELFF; cdr3_nt: TGTGCCAGCAGCTTGAGTCCTGTATCGAACACCGGGGAGCTGTTTTTT
clone_size: many; j_call: TRBJ2-3; d_call: NA; v_call: TRBV7-2; cdr3_aa: CASSLNSPAYTQYF; cdr3_nt: TGTGCCAGCAGCTTAAACTCTCCGGCGTATACGCAGTATTTT
clone_size: NA; j_call: TRBJ2-2; d_call: TRBD2; v_call: TRBV7-9; cdr3_aa: CASSWASGTGELFF; cdr3_nt: TGTGCCAGCAGCTGGGCTAGCGGCACCGGGGAGCTGTTTTTT
clone_size: NA; j_call: TRBJ2-1; d_call: TRBD2; v_call: TRBV2; cdr3_aa: CASSAPAGGTEDEQFF; cdr3_nt: TGTGCCAGCAGTGCCCCAGCGGGGGGGACCGAGGATGAGCAGTTCTTC
clone_size: few; j_call: TRBJ2-7; d_call: NA; v_call: TRBV6-1; cdr3_aa: CASRNEASYEQYF; cdr3_nt: TGTGCCAGCAGGAACGAAGCTAGCTACGAGCAGTACTTC
clone_size: once; j_call: TRBJ2-5; d_call: NA; v_call: TRBV6-1; cdr3_aa: CASSVRLIVTLQETQYF; cdr3_nt: TGTGCCAGCAGTGTAAGACTGATCGTCACCCTCCAAGAGACCCAGTACTTC
clone_size: NA; j_call: TRBJ2-5; d_call: NA; v_call: TRBV24-1; cdr3_aa: CATSDFGQGSVGETQYF; cdr3_nt: TGTGCCACCAGTGATTTTGGGCAGGGGAGCGTCGGGGAGACCCAGTACTTC
clone_size: NA; j_call: TRBJ2-7; d_call: TRBD2; v_call: TRBV20-1; cdr3_aa: CSASASGSMDEQYF; cdr3_nt: TGCAGTGCTAGCGCTAGCGGGAGTATGGACGAGCAGTACTTC
clone_size: many; j_call: TRBJ2-3; d_call: NA; v_call: TRBV12-3/TRBV12-4; cdr3_aa: CASRSGFGTDTQYF; cdr3_nt: TGTGCCAGCAGATCGGGTTTCGGCACAGATACGCAGTATTTT
clone_size: NA; j_call: TRBJ2-7; d_call: NA; v_call: TRBV7-6; cdr3_aa: CASSSGGRQDIRYF; cdr3_nt: TGTGCCAGCAGCTCCGGTGGTCGCCAGGACATTCGATACTTC
clone_size: many; j_call: TRBJ2-5; d_call: TRBD2; v_call: TRBV7-8; cdr3_aa: CASSLAGLEETQYF; cdr3_nt: TGTGCCAGCAGCTTAGCAGGACTAGAAGAGACCCAGTACTTC
clone_size: NA; j_call: TRBJ1-2; d_call: NA; v_call: TRBV5-1; cdr3_aa: CASSLDLGRGYGYTF; cdr3_nt: TGCGCCAGCAGCTTGGATCTCGGCAGGGGCTATGGCTACACCTTC
clone_size: NA; j_call: TRBJ1-6; d_call: NA; v_call: TRBV6-2/TRBV6-3; cdr3_aa: CASSLELGVSPLHF; cdr3_nt: TGTGCCAGCAGCCTAGAGCTGGGCGTTTCACCCCTCCACTTT
clone_size: NA; j_call: TRBJ1-5; d_call: NA; v_call: TRBV2; cdr3_aa: CASSEALLDWNQPQHF; cdr3_nt: TGTGCCAGCAGTGAAGCGCTTCTAGACTGGAATCAGCCCCAGCATTTT
clone_size: many; j_call: TRBJ2-1; d_call: NA; v_call: TRBV14; cdr3_aa: CASSQEQDYPYNEQFF; cdr3_nt: TGTGCCAGCAGCCAAGAACAGGACTACCCCTACAATGAGCAGTTCTTC
clone_size: NA; j_call: TRBJ2-3; d_call: NA; v_call: TRBV10-2; cdr3_aa: CASSELAADTQYF; cdr3_nt: TGCGCCAGCAGTGAGTTAGCGGCAGATACGCAGTATTTT
clone_size: many; j_call: TRBJ1-1; d_call: NA; v_call: TRBV7-8; cdr3_aa: CASSPRGQMNTEAFF; cdr3_nt: TGTGCCAGCAGTCCGAGGGGACAAATGAACACTGAAGCTTTCTTT
clone_size: NA; j_call: TRBJ2-7; d_call: NA; v_call: TRBV11-2; cdr3_aa: CASSLRSGTVPYEQYF; cdr3_nt: TGTGCCAGCAGCTTAAGGAGCGGGACAGTCCCCTACGAGCAGTACTTC
clone_size: few; j_call: TRBJ2-7; d_call: TRBD2; v_call: TRBV7-6; cdr3_aa: CASSLGSGRWYEQYF; cdr3_nt: TGTGCCAGCAGCTTAGGTAGCGGGAGGTGGTACGAGCAGTACTTC
clone_size: NA; j_call: TRBJ2-7; d_call: NA; v_call: TRBV18; cdr3_aa: CASSPAQGNYEQYF; cdr3_nt: TGTGCCAGCTCACCGGCGCAGGGCAACTACGAGCAGTACTTC
clone_size: many; j_call: TRBJ1-5; d_call: NA; v_call: TRBV7-2; cdr3_aa: CASSTRGGANQPQHF; cdr3_nt: TGTGCCAGCAGCACTAGGGGGGGGGCAAATCAGCCCCAGCATTTT
clone_size: NA; j_call: TRBJ2-7; d_call: NA; v_call: TRBV7-3; cdr3_aa: CASSLTDYAYEQNF; cdr3_nt: TGTGCCAGCAGCTTAACGGATTATGCCTACGAGCAGAACTTC
clone_size: NA; j_call: TRBJ1-1; d_call: NA; v_call: TRBV7-9; cdr3_aa: CASSFRGGMNTEAFF; cdr3_nt: TGTGCCAGCAGCTTTAGGGGCGGGATGAACACTGAAGCTTTCTTT
clone_size: NA; j_call: TRBJ2-1; d_call: TRBD1; v_call: TRBV11-1; cdr3_aa: CASSLTRDRVLNEQFF; cdr3_nt: TGTGCCAGCAGCTTAACCCGGGACAGGGTATTGAATGAGCAGTTCTTC
clone_size: many; j_call: TRBJ2-3; d_call: NA; v_call: TRBV7-8; cdr3_aa: CASSSPVGLTDTQYF; cdr3_nt: TGTGCCAGCAGCTCCCCAGTTGGCCTCACAGATACGCAGTATTTT
clone_size: NA; j_call: TRBJ2-1; d_call: NA; v_call: TRBV20-1; cdr3_aa: CSARDGEWGEVDEQFF; cdr3_nt: TGCAGTGCTAGAGATGGGGAGTGGGGGGAGGTCGATGAGCAGTTCTTC
clone_size: NA; j_call: TRBJ1-1; d_call: NA; v_call: TRBV19; cdr3_aa: CASSINGQREDVEAFF; cdr3_nt: TGTGCCAGTAGTATAAATGGACAACGGGAGGACGTAGAAGCTTTCTTT
clone_size: many; j_call: TRBJ2-7; d_call: NA; v_call: TRBV7-2; cdr3_aa: CASSLALGGAYEQYF; cdr3_nt: TGTGCCAGCAGCTTAGCGCTGGGCGGTGCCTACGAGCAGTACTTC
clone_size: few; j_call: TRBJ1-1; d_call: TRBD1; v_call: TRBV10-1; cdr3_aa: CASRATGGKGEAFF; cdr3_nt: TGCGCCAGCAGGGCTACAGGGGGCAAGGGTGAAGCTTTCTTT
clone_size: NA; j_call: TRBJ2-1; d_call: TRBD1; v_call: TRBV4-2; cdr3_aa: CASSPWQGEVEQFF; cdr3_nt: TGTGCCAGCAGCCCTTGGCAGGGGGAAGTTGAGCAGTTCTTC
clone_size: NA; j_call: TRBJ2-3; d_call: TRBD2; v_call: TRBV7-9; cdr3_aa: CASTSTPSGTDTQYF; cdr3_nt: TGTGCCAGCACCTCCACCCCTAGCGGGACAGATACGCAGTATTTT
clone_size: many; j_call: TRBJ1-1; d_call: NA; v_call: TRBV4-2; cdr3_aa: CASSQASGNTEAFF; cdr3_nt: TGTGCCAGCAGCCAAGCTTCAGGGAACACTGAAGCTTTCTTT
clone_size: few; j_call: TRBJ1-5; d_call: NA; v_call: TRBV12-3/TRBV12-4; cdr3_aa: CASSSSGPQHF; cdr3_nt: TGTGCCAGCAGCTCCTCTGGGCCCCAGCATTTT
clone_size: few; j_call: TRBJ2-7; d_call: NA; v_call: TRBV28; cdr3_aa: CASSLSGAPTYEQYF; cdr3_nt: TGTGCCAGCAGTTTATCGGGGGCCCCGACCTACGAGCAGTACTTC
clone_size: many; j_call: TRBJ2-1; d_call: TRBD2; v_call: TRBV7-2; cdr3_aa: CASSLRGGGAYSYNEQFF; cdr3_nt: TGTGCCAGCAGCTTACGGGGGGGGGGGGCTTACTCCTACAATGAGCAGTTCTTC
clone_size: once; j_call: TRBJ1-2; d_call: NA; v_call: TRBV7-6; cdr3_aa: CASSSSTRQEAGYTF; cdr3_nt: TGTGCCAGCAGCTCTTCAACCCGACAGGAGGCTGGCTACACCTTC
clone_size: few; j_call: TRBJ2-7; d_call: TRBD2; v_call: TRBV7-9; cdr3_aa: CASKSGLAGAGEQYF; cdr3_nt: TGTGCCAGCAAATCCGGACTAGCGGGAGCTGGCGAGCAGTACTTC
clone_size: NA; j_call: TRBJ2-1; d_call: TRBD2; v_call: TRBV4-3; cdr3_aa: CASSQERLAGGEQFF; cdr3_nt: TGCGCCAGCAGCCAAGAGAGGCTAGCGGGGGGAGAGCAGTTCTTC
clone_size: NA; j_call: TRBJ2-1; d_call: NA; v_call: TRBV28; cdr3_aa: CASTHTSSEQFF; cdr3_nt: TGTGCCAGCACCCATACTAGTAGTGAGCAGTTCTTC
clone_size: NA; j_call: TRBJ2-5; d_call: NA; v_call: TRBV7-4; cdr3_aa: CASSSMQGVETQYF; cdr3_nt: TGTGCCAGCAGCTCCATGCAAGGGGTTGAGACCCAGTACTTC
clone_size: NA; j_call: TRBJ2-1; d_call: NA; v_call: TRBV11-2; cdr3_aa: CASSLGDLNEQFF; cdr3_nt: TGTGCCAGCAGCTTAGGGGACCTAAATGAGCAGTTCTTC
clone_size: once; j_call: TRBJ1-1; d_call: NA; v_call: TRBV27; cdr3_aa: CASSLNRAGTEAFF; cdr3_nt: TGTGCCAGCAGTTTAAACAGGGCCGGCACTGAAGCTTTCTTT
clone_size: many; j_call: TRBJ1-1; d_call: TRBD1; v_call: TRBV12-3/TRBV12-4; cdr3_aa: CASRTQGANTEAFF; cdr3_nt: TGTGCCAGCAGAACCCAGGGGGCGAACACTGAAGCTTTCTTT
clone_size: many; j_call: TRBJ2-1; d_call: NA; v_call: TRBV28; cdr3_aa: CASSPRGASSYNEQFF; cdr3_nt: TGTGCCAGCAGTCCTCGGGGGGCAAGCTCCTACAATGAGCAGTTCTTC